These 13 T cell receptor beta chains were sequenced from one sample in a study of blood T cell repertoires in COVID-19. Method: immunoSEQ multiplex PCR; TCRdb's copy keeps in-frame clones and lacks some. The table includes tens of thousands of clones, 89% detected once. Sample: peripheral blood. The origin of the receptors is a man aged 60-69 years with acute or convalescent COVID-19.

The rearrangement links TRBV6-5 to TRBJ1-3; the D gene is possibly TRBD1 (6 bases). The germline gives CDR1 MNHEY, CDR2 SVGAGI. This CDR3 region has 14 residues. V lost 5 bases and J lost 5, with 13 bases in between. CDR3 nucleotide sequence: TGTGCCAGCAGTCGGACAGTTGAGCGAAACACCATATATTTT. Its translation: CASSRTVERNTIYF.

The chain couples TRBV2 to TRBJ1-4; 8 bases are a match to TRBD1. J lost 5 bases, V lost 6 bases, and 20 bases had no gene match. CDR3 size: 19 residues. Looked up from germline, CDR1 is SNHLY and CDR2 is FYNNEI. The CDR3: CASRIWDRYTPPGNEKLFF. CDR3 nucleotide sequence: TGTGCCAGCAGAATATGGGACAGGTACACTCCGCCGGGGAATGAAAAACTGTTTTTT.

The chain recombines TRBV6-5 with TRBJ1-2; D might be TRBD1 (6 bases). The CDR3 sequence is 14 residues long. Germline V lookup: CDR1 MNHEY, CDR2 SVGAGI. V lost 6 bases, J lost 2 bases, and 13 bases lay in between. The CDR3 sequence: CASSNDRLNYGYTF. As DNA, the CDR3 is TGTGCCAGCAGCAACGACAGGTTAAACTATGGCTACACCTTC.

This clone was seen a single time. This chain links TRBV18 with TRBJ1-6, with 8 positions matching TRBD1. The CDR3 totals 15 residues. Trimming at V came to 2 bases and at J to 6 bases, leaving 3 bases not matched to a gene. Germline CDR1 KGHSH, CDR2 LQKENI. CDR3 protein: CASSPGDRFNSPLHF. The CDR3 DNA reads TGTGCCAGCTCACCAGGGGACAGGTTTAATTCACCCCTCCACTTT.

The chain links TRBV18 to TRBJ2-1; D unclear. The germline gives CDR1 KGHSH, CDR2 LQKENI. The CDR3 is 14 residues long. With 3 bases removed from V and 8 bases from J, the gap between germline ends came to 14 bases. CDR3 region: CASSPPDMWDEQFF. CDR3 bases: TGTGCCAGCTCACCCCCCGACATGTGGGATGAGCAGTTCTTC.

The chain carries TRBV7-2 and TRBJ2-7; D is uncertain. V was pared by 1 base and J by 3 bases, with 13 bases between. Germline V gene data show CDR1 as SGHTA and CDR2 as FQGNSA. CDR3 size: 15 residues. CDR3 coding DNA: TGTGCCAGCAGCTTAGGGCCGGGTAACTTCTACGAGCAGTACTTC. Amino acids: CASSLGPGNFYEQYF. The variable domain in full, with the rest retrieved from reference TRBV7-2 and TRBJ2-7, is GAGVSQSPSNKVTEKGKDVELRCDPISGHTALYWYRQSLGQGLEFLIYFQGNSAPDKSGLPSDRFSAERTGGSVSTLTIQRTQQEDSAVYLCASSLGPGNFYEQYFGPGTRLTVT.

The chain is built from TRBV11-2 and TRBJ1-1; D uncertain. CDR3 size: 13 residues. In germline, CDR1 is SGHAT, CDR2 FQNNGV. Trimming took off 5 bases at V and 4 bases at J, with 11 bases between the two ends. CDR3 DNA: TGTGCCAGCAGCCGTCGGGGAGGCACTGAAGCTTTCTTT. Translation: CASSRRGGTEAFF.

This sequence joins TRBV24-1 and TRBJ2-1; a weak D match, TRBD1 (6 bases). Germline V gene lookup returns CDR1 KGHDR and CDR2 SFDVKD. The CDR3 is 13 amino acids. Trimming pared 5 bases from V and 9 bases from J, leaving 13 bases between. The DNA of the CDR3 is TGTGCCACCAGTGTGAAACAGGGCAGTGAGCAGTTCTTC. It encodes CATSVKQGSEQFF.

The rearrangement uses TRBV5-8 and TRBJ1-1, with no clear D. The CDR3 totals 13 residues. Germline CDR1 SGHTS, CDR2 YDEGEE. V lost 4 bases and J lost 5, with 12 bases in between. CDR3 in DNA: TGTGCCAGCAGCCGGAGTTTAAGGACTGAAGCTTTCTTT. Its translation: CASSRSLRTEAFF.

This chain connects TRBV5-4 to TRBJ1-2; 8 bases are a match to TRBD1. After removal of 6 bases from V and 4 bases from J, the junction contained 8 bases not matched to a gene. This CDR3 contains 14 residues. Germline V CDR1 and CDR2: SGHNT, YYREEE (reference sequence). DNA of the CDR3: TGTGCCAGCAACATACAGGGGGAGCTCTATGGCTACACCTTC. Translating it yields CASNIQGELYGYTF.

The rearrangement uses TRBV6-2 or TRBV6-3 and TRBJ1-4, with a tentative D call TRBD1 (6 bases). V gave up 6 bases and J gave up 0 bases, with 11 bases separating them. The CDR3 has 15 amino acids. Germline V gene data show CDR1 as MNHEY and CDR2 as SVGEGT. The CDR3 region has the DNA TGTGCCAGCAGCCGGACAGTCGCAACTAATGAAAAACTGTTTTTT. Translated, it gives CASSRTVATNEKLFF.

The genes are TRBV7-2 and TRBJ2-2; TRBD1 agrees at 7 bases. The CDR3 covers 15 residues. Unmatched junction bases numbered 5, after V lost 2 bases and J lost 5 bases. CDR1 is SGHTA, CDR2 FQGNSA, per germline. The CDR3 here is CASSLKGAGTGELFF. Here the CDR3 DNA reads TGTGCCAGCAGCTTAAAGGGGGCGGGTACCGGGGAGCTGTTTTTT.

This clone was detected a few times. The chain uses TRBV30 and TRBJ2-7, with 10 bases fitting TRBD1. V was pared by 7 bases and J by 4 bases, with 7 bases of the junction left unmatched. The germline V gene encodes CDR1 GTSNPN and CDR2 SVGIG (reference sequence). The CDR3 contains 13 residues. CDR3 sequence: CASTGTGEYEQYF. CDR3 nucleotide sequence: TGTGCCTCCACCGGGACAGGGGAATACGAGCAGTACTTC.